This T cell receptor (beta chain) came from a study of Graves' ophthalmopathy and Graves' hyperthyroidism. Newly diagnosed, the hyperthyroidism patients had under 2 months' duration and were aged 18 to 65. The evidence that diagnosis relied on was clinical symptoms, serum thyroxine, TRAb, thyroid ultrasound and orbital computed tomography. CDR1 is SQVTM and CDR2 is ANQGSEA in the germline V gene. The CDR3 extends over 15 amino acids. The germline V and J ends were trimmed by 5 bases and 3 bases, with 14 bases remaining between them. With respect to this clonotype: As yet, its antigen is unknown.

RNA transcripts were the source from which TCR beta CDR3 regions were amplified. A first-round RT-PCR used HTBI primers, followed by a second-round multiplex PCR. MiXCR, run by TCRdb on the multiplex PCR reads, gives a single entry per CDR3 protein. The sample records 450,000 to 600,000 distinct CDR3 sequences, under 40% being singletons. Study-wide results and caveats: Ophthalmopathy progression cases were predicted by the model with roughly 68% sensitivity and around 72% specificity. Most expanded thyroid clonotypes above 0.001 frequency also appeared in blood.

V and J are TRBV29-1 and TRBJ2-6, with D unresolved. The sequencing input was peripheral blood or thyroid tissue (not recorded which). The clonotype comes from an adult man with Graves' hyperthyroidism. CDR3 in amino acids: CSVPPDEYGANVLTF. For the CDR3, the DNA is TGCAGCGTTCCGCCTGACGAATATGGGGCCAACGTCCTGACTTTC.